A single sample is the source of the 14 T cell receptor beta chains below, sequenced in a study of shared T cell receptors in the human thymus. Profiled with immunoSEQ multiplex PCR; TCRdb holds only in-frame clones, not every one. This sample has 700,000 to 750,000 clones, with over 75% found just once. In addition, the sample was reused for a study of human thymus T cells.

Sequencing was carried out using thymocytes. These receptors all stem from a girl in the first two years of life with a congenital heart defect.

This clone was seen more than once but under ten times. This sequence joins TRBV28 and TRBJ1-2; weak D call: TRBD1 (6 bases). Trimming stripped 5 bases from V and 7 bases from J, with 14 bases between. CDR3 length equals 13 residues. Per germline, CDR1 MDHEN and CDR2 SYDVKM. The CDR3 sequence is CASSPGGGGGYTF. CDR3 DNA sequence: TGTGCCAGCAGTCCTGGGGGCGGCGGTGGCTACACCTTC.

J is TRBJ1-5 and V is TRBV5-8; D possibly corresponds to TRBD1 (5 bases). In germline, CDR1 is SGHTS, CDR2 YDEGEE. Trimming pared 0 bases from V and 11 bases from J, leaving 15 bases between. This CDR3 contains 14 residues. The CDR3 DNA reads as TGTGCCAGCAGCTTGGAAGGGGCCTGGTCAGCCCAGCATTTT. Amino acids: CASSLEGAWSAQHF.

The DNA of the CDR3 is TGTGCCAGCAGTTACCTCCGACAGGGCCGAAAATCACCCCTCCACTTT. It specifies CASSYLRQGRKSPLHF. The chain recombines TRBV6-6 with TRBJ1-6, with 7 positions matching TRBD1. CDR1 MNHNY and CDR2 SVGAGI come from the germline V gene (reference sequence). The CDR3 length is 16 residues. V lost 2 bases to trimming and J lost 10 bases; unmatched junction nucleotides: 11.

This rearrangement joins TRBV4-1 to TRBJ2-3; 9 bases are a match to TRBD2. Germline V CDR1 and CDR2: MGHRA, YSYEKL. The CDR3 runs to 16 residues. The trim removed 3 bases at V and 6 bases at J, leaving 10 bases unmatched. The DNA for the CDR3 is TGCGCCAGCAGCCAGGGGGCTAGCGGGGAAGGGGATACGCAGTATTTT. It specifies CASSQGASGEGDTQYF.

The chain couples TRBV19 to TRBJ1-6, with D unclear. The CDR3 runs 14 residues. Germline-derived CDR1 and CDR2 are LNHDA and SQIVND (reference sequence). Between the trimmed V and J ends, which lost 3 bases and 7 bases, there was a span of 10 bases. The CDR3: CASSMDSFNSPLHF. The CDR3, as DNA: TGTGCCAGTAGTATGGATAGCTTCAATTCACCCCTCCACTTT.

The chain joins TRBV12-2 to TRBJ2-7; the table's D call of TRBD1 was not tested on the DNA. TRBV12-2 is designated a pseudogene. This CDR3 is built from 17 residues. This chain's CDR3 is CASRLRADREPSYEQYF. The CDR3 DNA reads as TGTGCAAGTCGCTTACGAGCCGACAGGGAGCCGTCCTACGAGCAGTACTTC.

This clone was seen a handful of times. This rearrangement joins TRBV7-9 to TRBJ1-5, with 9 nucleotides matching TRBD1. The CDR3 has 17 residues. In germline, CDR1 is SEHNR, CDR2 FQNEAQ (reference sequence). Trimming cost V 1 base and J 0 bases; bases outside gene matches: 4. The CDR3 is CASSLGTGVYSNQPQHF. The CDR3 nucleotides are TGTGCCAGCAGCTTAGGGACAGGGGTATATAGCAATCAGCCCCAGCATTTT.

The chain combines TRBV28 with TRBJ1-5; 9 bases agree with TRBD1. Germline-derived CDR1 and CDR2 are MDHEN and SYDVKM. The V segment lost 6 bases and the J segment 11 bases; nucleotides outside the gene matches: 20. The length of the CDR3 is 17 residues. The CDR3 here is CASSRKRQGGPNLAQHF. CDR3 nucleotides: TGTGCCAGCAGCCGGAAACGACAGGGGGGACCCAATTTAGCCCAGCATTTT.

The chain recombines TRBV5-4 with TRBJ1-1; no clear D. This CDR3 region has 14 residues. CDR1 is SGHNT, CDR2 YYREEE, per germline (reference sequence). V shed 4 bases and J shed 5 bases, with 15 bases lying between them. DNA of the CDR3: TGTGCCAGCAGCCCCCGGACTGGGCATACTGAAGCTTTCTTT. It specifies CASSPRTGHTEAFF.

The chain employs TRBV6-6 and TRBJ1-2; tentative D call: TRBD1 (6 bases). Germline values: CDR1 MNHNY, CDR2 SVGAGI (reference sequence). This CDR3 spans 15 amino acids. Deletions cut 0 bases from V and 3 bases from J, with 11 bases between. CDR3 nucleotide sequence: TGTGCCAGCAGTTACTCAGACAGGAAGGACTATGGCTACACCTTC. Encoded protein: CASSYSDRKDYGYTF.

This sequence joins TRBV5-6 and TRBJ2-1, with 15 bases lining up with TRBD2. V gave up 0 bases and J gave up 8 bases; unmatched junction bases: 6. CDR1 is SGHDT and CDR2 is YYEEEE in the germline V gene. The CDR3 spans 17 residues. CDR3 sequence: CASSLVGLAGGEDEQFF. In nucleotides, the CDR3 is TGTGCCAGCAGCTTGGTGGGACTAGCGGGGGGCGAGGATGAGCAGTTCTTC.

V gene TRBV4-2 combines with J gene TRBJ2-1; D ambiguous. Trimming removed 3 bases at V and 0 bases at J, with 15 bases between. The germline V gene has CDR1 LGHNA and CDR2 YNFKEQ. The CDR3 totals 17 residues. CDR3: CASSHPLRVSSYNEQFF. For the CDR3, the DNA is TGTGCCAGCAGCCACCCCTTAAGAGTTAGCTCCTACAATGAGCAGTTCTTC.

The genes are TRBV5-4 and TRBJ2-7; D uncertain. The germline CDR1 and CDR2 sequences are SGHNT and YYREEE (reference sequence). V was shortened by 1 base and J by 2 bases, with 13 bases between the two germline ends. The CDR3 consists of 15 residues. In DNA form, the CDR3 reads TGTGCCAGCAGCTTGTTCCCCGGCAGCGCCTACGAGCAGTACTTC. Its translation: CASSLFPGSAYEQYF.

This clone appeared a single time. The rearrangement links TRBV7-9 to TRBJ2-7; D may be TRBD1 (5 bases). Trimming removed 1 base at V and 2 bases at J, with 12 bases between. Germline CDR1 SEHNR, CDR2 FQNEAQ (reference sequence). This CDR3 has 15 amino acids. The CDR3 sequence is CASSLGGGSPYEQYF. The DNA for the CDR3 is TGTGCCAGCAGCTTAGGGGGCGGCTCCCCCTACGAGCAGTACTTC.